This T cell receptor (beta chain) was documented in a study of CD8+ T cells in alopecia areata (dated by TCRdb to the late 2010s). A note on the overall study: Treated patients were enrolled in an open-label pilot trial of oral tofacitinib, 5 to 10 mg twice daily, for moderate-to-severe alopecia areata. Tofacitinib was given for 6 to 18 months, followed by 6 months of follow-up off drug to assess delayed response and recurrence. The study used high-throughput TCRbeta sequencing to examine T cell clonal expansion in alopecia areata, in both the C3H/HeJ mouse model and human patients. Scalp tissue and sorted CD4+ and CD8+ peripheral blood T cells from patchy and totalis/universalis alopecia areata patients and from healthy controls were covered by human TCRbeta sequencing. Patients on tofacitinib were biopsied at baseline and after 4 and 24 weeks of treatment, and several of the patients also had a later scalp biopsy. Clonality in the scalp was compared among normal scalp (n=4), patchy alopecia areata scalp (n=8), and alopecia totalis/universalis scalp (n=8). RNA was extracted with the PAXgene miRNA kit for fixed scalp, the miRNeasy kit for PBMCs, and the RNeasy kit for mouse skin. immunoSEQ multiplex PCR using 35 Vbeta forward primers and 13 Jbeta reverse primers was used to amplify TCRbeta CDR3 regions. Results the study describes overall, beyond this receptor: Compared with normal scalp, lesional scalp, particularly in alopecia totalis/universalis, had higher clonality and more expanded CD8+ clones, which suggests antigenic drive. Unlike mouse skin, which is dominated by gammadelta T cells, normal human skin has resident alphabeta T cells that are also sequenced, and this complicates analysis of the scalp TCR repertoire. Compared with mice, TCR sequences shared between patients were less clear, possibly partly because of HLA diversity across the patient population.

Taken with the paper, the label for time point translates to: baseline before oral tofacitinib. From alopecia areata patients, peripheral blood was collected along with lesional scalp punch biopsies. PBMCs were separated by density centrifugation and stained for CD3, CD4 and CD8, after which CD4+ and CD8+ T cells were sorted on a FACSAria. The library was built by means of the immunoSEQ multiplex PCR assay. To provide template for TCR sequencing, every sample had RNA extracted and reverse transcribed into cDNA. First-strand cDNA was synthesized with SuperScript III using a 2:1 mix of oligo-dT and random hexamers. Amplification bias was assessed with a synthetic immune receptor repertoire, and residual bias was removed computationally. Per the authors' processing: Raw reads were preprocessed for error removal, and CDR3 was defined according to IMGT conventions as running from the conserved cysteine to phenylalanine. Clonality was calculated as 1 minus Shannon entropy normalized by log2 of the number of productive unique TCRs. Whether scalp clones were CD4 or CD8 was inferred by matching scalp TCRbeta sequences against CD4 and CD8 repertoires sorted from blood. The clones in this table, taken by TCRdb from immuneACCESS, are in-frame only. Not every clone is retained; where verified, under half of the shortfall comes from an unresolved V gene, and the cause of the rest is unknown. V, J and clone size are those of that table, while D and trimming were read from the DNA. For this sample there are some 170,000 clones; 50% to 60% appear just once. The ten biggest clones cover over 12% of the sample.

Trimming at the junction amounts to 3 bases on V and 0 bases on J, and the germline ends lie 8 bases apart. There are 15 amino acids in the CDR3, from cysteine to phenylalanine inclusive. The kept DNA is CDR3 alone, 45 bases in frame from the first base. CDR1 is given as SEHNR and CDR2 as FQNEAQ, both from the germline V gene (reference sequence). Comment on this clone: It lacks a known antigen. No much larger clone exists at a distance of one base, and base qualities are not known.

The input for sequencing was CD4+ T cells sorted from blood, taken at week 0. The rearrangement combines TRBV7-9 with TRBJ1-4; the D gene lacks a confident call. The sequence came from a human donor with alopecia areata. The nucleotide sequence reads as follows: TGTGCCAGCAGCTTGAGTGCTACAACTAATGAAAAACTGTTTTTT. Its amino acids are CASSLSATTNEKLFF. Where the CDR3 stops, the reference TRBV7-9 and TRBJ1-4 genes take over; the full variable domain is DTGVSQNPRHKITKRGQNVTFRCDPISEHNRLYWYRQTLGQGPEFLTYFQNEAQLEKSRLLSDRFSAERPKGSFSTLEIQRTEQGDSAMYLCASSLSATTNEKLFFGSGTQLSVL.